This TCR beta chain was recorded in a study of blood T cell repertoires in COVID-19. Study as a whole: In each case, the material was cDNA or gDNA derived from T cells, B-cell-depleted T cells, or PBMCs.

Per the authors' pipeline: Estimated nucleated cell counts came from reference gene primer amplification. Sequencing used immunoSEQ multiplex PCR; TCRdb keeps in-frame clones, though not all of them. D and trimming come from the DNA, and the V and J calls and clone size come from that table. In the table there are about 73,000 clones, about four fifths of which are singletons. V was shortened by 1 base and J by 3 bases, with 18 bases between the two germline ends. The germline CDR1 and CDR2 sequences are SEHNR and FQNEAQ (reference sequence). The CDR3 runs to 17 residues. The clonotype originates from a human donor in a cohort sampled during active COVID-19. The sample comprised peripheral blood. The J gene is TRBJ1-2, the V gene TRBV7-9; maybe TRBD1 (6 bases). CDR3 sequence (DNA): TGTGCCAGCAGCTTAGGCCGGGACAAGATTAGGCACTATGGCTACACCTTC. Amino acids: CASSLGRDKIRHYGYTF.